This is a list of T cell receptor beta chains from one sample in a study of post-analysis software for immune sequencing data. TCRdb re-called the PCR reads with MiXCR, one entry per CDR3 protein. The table lists 700,000 to 800,000 distinct CDR3 sequences, less than 35% of them singletons. The sample comprised blood. Receptors originate from a girl between 10 and 17 years old with multiple sclerosis. Both conserved end residues are part of each CDR3. The D gene is left open where the match is weak. Expanded clones are given a class, and other clones once, few, many or no size at all.

clone size | J gene | V gene | D gene | CDR3 DNA | CDR3 protein
few | TRBJ1-1 | TRBV5-1 | - | TGTGCCAGCAGCTTCGGGACACTTAACACTGAAGCTTTCTTT | CASSFGTLNTEAFF
few | TRBJ2-7 | TRBV29-1 | - | TGCAGTGCCAATGGGGGGACCGACTGCGAGCAGTACTTC | CSANGGTDCEQYF
- | TRBJ2-5 | TRBV20-1 | - | TGCAGTGCTCCGGAGGAGACCCAGTACTTC | CSAPEETQYF
- | TRBJ2-6 | TRBV15 | - | TGTGCCACCAGCAGAGGCCGAGGCTCTGGGGCCAACGTCCTGACTTTC | CATSRGRGSGANVLTF
- | TRBJ2-1 | TRBV29-1 | TRBD1 | TGCAGCGTTTTCACAGGGGCCAGTGGGTCCTACAATGAGCAGTTCTTC | CSVFTGASGSYNEQFF
- | TRBJ2-7 | TRBV20-1 | - | TGCAGTGCTAGAGATGGGGGCGGGGCCTACGAGCAGTACTTC | CSARDGGGAYEQYF
once | TRBJ1-2 | TRBV3-1 | - | TGTGCCAGCAGCCAAGCGATGACAGGATTCGGCTATGGCTACACCTTC | CASSQAMTGFGYGYTF
- | TRBJ2-7 | TRBV12-3/TRBV12-4 | TRBD1 | TGTGCCAGCAGTTTGGGGGACAGGGAATACGAGCAGTACTTC | CASSLGDREYEQYF
- | TRBJ2-1 | TRBV20-1 | TRBD2 | TGCAGTGCTAGAGTGTCTAGCGGTTACAATGAGCAGTTCTTC | CSARVSSGYNEQFF
- | TRBJ2-7 | TRBV7-2 | - | TGTGCCAGCAGCTTAGCGACAGGGGACTACTACGAGCAGTACTTC | CASSLATGDYYEQYF
- | TRBJ2-1 | TRBV5-1 | - | TGCGCCAGCAGCCGGTTAGATGAGCAGTTCTTC | CASSRLDEQFF
- | TRBJ1-4 | TRBV12-3/TRBV12-4 | - | TGTGCCAGCAGGGGGGCGGGCGAAAAACTGTTTTTT | CASRGAGEKLFF
few | TRBJ2-1 | TRBV19 | - | TGTGCCAGTAGTGCGTCACAGCAGGCCTACAATGAGCAGTTCTTC | CASSASQQAYNEQFF
- | TRBJ2-5 | TRBV6-6 | - | TGTGCCACCTCATTCGGGCGGGGGCCCCCTGTGGAGACCCAGTACTTC | CATSFGRGPPVETQYF
- | TRBJ2-7 | TRBV6-6 | TRBD2 | TGTGCCAGCACCCTCCGGGAGGGTCTCGAGCAGTACTTC | CASTLREGLEQYF
- | TRBJ2-4 | TRBV12-3/TRBV12-4 | TRBD1 | TGTGCCAGCAGGCGGACAGGGGGCGAAAACATTCAGTACTTC | CASRRTGGENIQYF
- | TRBJ1-1 | TRBV20-1 | - | TGCAGTGCTAGTTCCTATTCAAAACAGGGATCCAACACTGAAGCTTTCTTT | CSASSYSKQGSNTEAFF
few | TRBJ1-1 | TRBV12-3/TRBV12-4 | - | TGTGCCACCGAGGGAGGGGCGGACACTGAAGCTTTCTTT | CATEGGADTEAFF
- | TRBJ2-5 | TRBV12-3/TRBV12-4 | TRBD1 | TGTGCCAGCCGCTCCTCAGGGGGCGTTGGGGAGACCCAGTACTTC | CASRSSGGVGETQYF
few | TRBJ2-1 | TRBV5-1 | - | TGCGCCAGCAGCCAGGGAGGACGGTACAATGAGCAGTTCTTC | CASSQGGRYNEQFF
many | TRBJ2-7 | TRBV4-1 | - | TGCGCCAGCAGCCTGATTTGGGGCTCAGACTACGAGCAGTACTTC | CASSLIWGSDYEQYF
- | TRBJ2-5 | TRBV28 | - | TGTGCCAGCAGTGTAAGGCGTCCCGGAGAGACCCAGTACTTC | CASSVRRPGETQYF
- | TRBJ2-1 | TRBV7-2 | - | TGTGCCAGCAGCATGTGGAAAGCGGCGGGCAATGAGCAGTTCTTC | CASSMWKAAGNEQFF
- | TRBJ2-3 | TRBV7-9 | TRBD1 | TGTGCCAGCAGCACAGACAGGGGCCGCACAGATACGCAGTATTTT | CASSTDRGRTDTQYF
- | TRBJ1-2 | TRBV6-2/TRBV6-3 | - | TGTGCCAGCAGCCATCACACAGGGATCTACTATGGCTACACCTTC | CASSHHTGIYYGYTF
- | TRBJ1-2 | TRBV28 | - | TGTGCCACCGGGGCGGGCTATGGCTACACCTTC | CATGAGYGYTF
- | TRBJ1-1 | TRBV7-9 | - | TGTGCCAGCAGCTTAGTCACGGTAGACGACACTGAAGCTTTCTTT | CASSLVTVDDTEAFF
few | TRBJ2-7 | TRBV5-8 | - | TGTGCCAGCAGCCGGGGGGAGGGGGCAGGCTACGAGCAGTACTTC | CASSRGEGAGYEQYF
- | TRBJ1-1 | TRBV11-2 | - | TGTGCCAGCAGCCGCGACGTGGTCACTGAAGCTTTCTTT | CASSRDVVTEAFF
- | TRBJ2-3 | TRBV11-2 | - | TGTGCCAGCAGCTTACCCGGGAGAGGAGCAGATACGCAGTATTTT | CASSLPGRGADTQYF
few | TRBJ2-7 | TRBV29-1 | - | TGCAGCGTTGCCGGGCTAGCGCGCAGCTCCTACGAGCAGTACTTC | CSVAGLARSSYEQYF
few | TRBJ2-7 | TRBV19 | - | TGTGCCAGTAGTATAACACCTAGCTCCTACGAGCAGTACTTC | CASSITPSSYEQYF
few | TRBJ2-1 | TRBV14 | - | TGTGCCAGCAGCCTGGAGGAAGATGCCTTACACAATGAGCAGTTCTTC | CASSLEEDALHNEQFF
- | TRBJ1-5 | TRBV10-3 | TRBD1 | TGTGCCATCAGCACAGGGACAGGAGAACCTTTGCCCCAGCATTTT | CAISTGTGEPLPQHF
- | TRBJ2-1 | TRBV12-3/TRBV12-4 | - | TGTGCCAGCAGTTCCGCTTTAGGGGCGGTTGGTGAGCAGTTCTTC | CASSSALGAVGEQFF
- | TRBJ1-2 | TRBV7-9 | - | TGTGCCAGCAGCTTAGACGAATATGGCTACACCTTC | CASSLDEYGYTF
- | TRBJ1-2 | TRBV27 | TRBD1 | TGTGCCAGCAGTTTCACAGGGGGTGGTGGCTACACCTTC | CASSFTGGGGYTF
few | TRBJ2-5 | TRBV28 | TRBD1 | TGTGCCAGCAGCTCTGTGAACAGGGGTTTTCAAGAGACCCAGTACTTC | CASSSVNRGFQETQYF
- | TRBJ2-3 | TRBV6-6 | TRBD1 | TGTGCCAGCAGTTTTCTAGGACAGGGCCTAACAGATACGCAGTATTTT | CASSFLGQGLTDTQYF
many | TRBJ2-1 | TRBV29-1 | - | TGCAGCGCGGGATCTGCAAATGAGCAGTTCTTC | CSAGSANEQFF
- | TRBJ2-3 | TRBV18 | TRBD2 | TGTGCCAGCTCACCACCTCGGACGGTTCCAATGGGGACTAGCCCATACACAGATACGCAGTATTTT | CASSPPRTVPMGTSPYTDTQYF
few | TRBJ2-3 | TRBV20-1 | TRBD1 | TGCAGTGCTAGTGCCACAGGGGGATCCACTAGCACAGATACGCAGTATTTT | CSASATGGSTSTDTQYF